This T cell receptor beta chain was found in a study of blood T cells in healthy people across ages. Overall study context: Roughly one uniquely barcoded beta molecule per two T cells was captured. Whole-study findings and limits: Observed TCR beta diversity showed a strong correlation with the percentage of naive T cells as measured by flow cytometry.

This CDR3 is built from 14 residues. Trimming stripped 0 bases from V and 7 bases from J, with 10 bases between. The germline CDR1 and CDR2 sequences are SGHTA and FQGNSA. Remarks on this clonotype: Its target is not known.

Sample-barcoded 5' priming and a J-beta primer mix drove a second PCR of about 6 to 12 cycles. TCRdb re-derived calls from the 5' RACE reads in MiXCR, one entry per CDR3 protein. The profile covers about 680,000 distinct CDR3 sequences, with around 48% appearing a single time and 30% to 40% taken by the ten largest. This receptor was identified in a woman in her fifties or sixties in good health. The chain joins TRBV7-2 to TRBJ1-5; D not certain. Sequences were obtained from blood. The CDR3 DNA is TGTGCCAGCAGCTTAGCAACTCGAACGCAGCCCCAGCATTTT. This translates into CASSLATRTQPQHF.